The 16 T cell receptor beta chains reported below all come from one sample, sequenced in a study of CD8 T cells in ankylosing spondylitis. Study results and caveats: What appeared characteristic of ankylosing spondylitis blood was a TCR beta motif of fewer than ten highly homologous variants.

One entry per CDR3 protein results from TCRdb running MiXCR on the 5' RACE reads. The data show over 400,000 distinct CDR3 sequences, roughly 26% seen once. Their target antigens are unknown. Sequenced: blood, either unsorted or a sorted T cell fraction (not recorded which). Receptor source: a male donor with ankylosing spondylitis.

This clonotype was found a few times. The V and J genes are TRBV11-2 and TRBJ2-5, with 10 positions matching TRBD2. The CDR3 is 16 residues long. J gave up 5 bases and V 3 bases, and 9 bases lay outside the gene matches. Germline CDR1 is SGHAT and CDR2 is FQNNGV. CDR3 loop: CASSLSSGSSWETQYF. The CDR3, as DNA: TGTGCCAGCAGCTTGTCTAGCGGGAGTAGTTGGGAGACCCAGTACTTC.

The genes are TRBV3-1 and TRBJ1-2; TRBD1 aligns across 8 bases. From germline, CDR1 is LGHDT and CDR2 YNNKEL (reference sequence). V lost 6 bases and J lost 4; bases outside the gene matches: 13. This CDR3 contains 16 residues. This CDR3 is CASRTGTGVLGYGYTF. The CDR3 nucleotides read TGTGCCAGCAGAACCGGGACAGGTGTACTTGGCTATGGCTACACCTTC.

This sequence joins TRBV24-1 and TRBJ2-2, with 8 positions matching TRBD1. This CDR3 is 17 amino acids long. Germline CDR1 reads KGHDR; CDR2 reads SFDVKD. Trimming at V came to 7 bases and at J to 3 bases, leaving 12 bases not matched to a gene. As DNA, the CDR3 is TGTGCCACCAGGGACATGCGACAGGGGTCGGACACCGGGGAGCTGTTTTTT. This gives the protein CATRDMRQGSDTGELFF.

The chain carries TRBV6-5 and TRBJ2-1, with TRBD2 matching over 10 bases. Per germline, CDR1 MNHEY and CDR2 SVGAGI. This CDR3 has 17 amino acids. V was pared by 0 bases and J by 7 bases, with 9 bases of the junction left unmatched. The chain's CDR3 is CASSYSFLASGSNEQFF. The CDR3 bases are TGTGCCAGCAGTTACTCGTTTTTGGCTAGCGGGAGTAATGAGCAGTTCTTC.

The chain recombines TRBV20-1 with TRBJ1-5; 7 nucleotides agree with TRBD1. J lost 2 bases, V lost 4 bases, and 8 bases had no gene match. Germline V gene sequence: CDR1 DFQATT, CDR2 SNEGSKA (reference sequence). The CDR3 is 15 residues long. CDR3 DNA sequence: TGCAGTGCTAACGACAGGGTCCGGGGCAATCAGCCCCAGCATTTT. Protein: CSANDRVRGNQPQHF.

The chain carries TRBV7-9 and TRBJ1-6; TRBD1 matches 7 bases. The CDR3 runs 13 residues. V was pared by 4 bases and J by 8 bases, with 2 bases of the junction left unmatched. CDR1 SEHNR and CDR2 FQNEAQ come from the germline V gene (reference sequence). The CDR3 here is CASSWTGDSPLHF. The CDR3 DNA sequence: TGTGCCAGCAGCTGGACAGGAGATTCACCCCTCCACTTT. The whole variable domain, filled in from reference TRBV7-9 and TRBJ1-6, reads DTGVSQNPRHKITKRGQNVTFRCDPISEHNRLYWYRQTLGQGPEFLTYFQNEAQLEKSRLLSDRFSAERPKGSFSTLEIQRTEQGDSAMYLCASSWTGDSPLHFGNGTRLTVT.

This clonotype was picked up a small number of times. The chain joins TRBV12-3 or TRBV12-4 to TRBJ2-7; D is perhaps TRBD1 (5 bases). There are 16 residues in the CDR3. V was clipped by 5 bases and J by 0 bases, with 17 bases between them. The CDR3 spells CASSLGPGNGSYEQYF. As DNA, the CDR3 is TGTGCCAGCAGTCTAGGCCCAGGGAATGGCTCCTACGAGCAGTACTTC.

This clonotype came up a few times. This chain uses TRBV15 with TRBJ2-1; 7 nucleotides match TRBD2. The V gene's germline CDR1 is LNHNV and CDR2 YYDKDF (reference sequence). The length of the CDR3 is 15 residues. J was trimmed by 5 bases and V by 3 bases; bases with no gene match: 7. The CDR3 coding sequence is TGTGCCACCAGCAGGGGTAGCGGGCTCAACAATGAGCAGTTCTTC. Translation: CATSRGSGLNNEQFF.

This clonotype was observed many times. The chain combines TRBV29-1 with TRBJ1-4; TRBD1 aligns across 8 bases. Trimming cost V 7 bases and J 4 bases; bases outside gene matches: 5. Germline V gene lookup returns CDR1 SQVTM and CDR2 ANQGSEA. The CDR3 is made up of 13 amino acids. The CDR3 coding sequence is TGCAGCGCTCAGGGGGCCTTTAATGAAAAACTGTTTTTT. It encodes CSAQGAFNEKLFF. The variable domain in full, completed from reference TRBV29-1 and TRBJ1-4, reads SAVISQKPSRDICQRGTSLTIQCQVDSQVTMMFWYRQQPGQSLTLIATANQGSEATYESGFVIDKFPISRPNLTFSTLTVSNMSPEDSSIYLCSAQGAFNEKLFFGSGTQLSVL.

This clonotype was observed a few times. V gene TRBV7-9 combines with J gene TRBJ2-1; tentatively, D is TRBD1 or TRBD2 (5 bases each). V lost 5 bases and J lost 10, with 15 bases in between. Per the germline V gene, CDR1 is SEHNR and CDR2 is FQNEAQ (reference sequence). CDR3 size: 13 residues. For the CDR3, the DNA is TGTGCCAGCAGCCCCGGGGCCGATAGGGAGCAGTTCTTC. It translates to CASSPGADREQFF.

In its sample, this clonotype was seen a few times. The rearrangement links TRBV11-3 to TRBJ2-1; D is undetermined. CDR3 size: 13 residues. V was pared by 0 bases and J by 9 bases, with 9 bases between. From germline, CDR1 is SGHNT and CDR2 YENEEA. The CDR3 region has the DNA TGTGCCAGCAGCTTAGAGGGGAACGGTGAGCAGTTCTTC. This translates into CASSLEGNGEQFF.

This clonotype has more than one count but fewer than ten. V usage is TRBV3-1 and J usage is TRBJ2-7; D remains ambiguous. V dropped 1 base and J dropped 5 bases, with 3 bases sitting between them. The CDR3 length is 11 residues. The V gene's germline CDR1 is LGHDT and CDR2 YNNKEL (reference sequence). Here the CDR3 reads CASSQVDEQYF. The CDR3, as DNA: TGTGCCAGCAGCCAAGTCGACGAGCAGTACTTC.

The gene calls are TRBV5-1 and TRBJ1-5; D uncertain. The CDR3 covers 16 residues. Between the trimmed V and J ends, which lost 0 bases and 5 bases, there was a span of 15 bases. The germline CDR1 and CDR2 sequences are SGHRS and YFSETQ. The CDR3 DNA is TGCGCCAGCAGCTTGGAGGGCGGGGTATTGTATCAGCCCCAGCATTTT. Translated, it gives CASSLEGGVLYQPQHF.

The chain links TRBV2 to TRBJ1-2, with TRBD1 matching over 10 bases. There are 14 residues in the CDR3. Germline V gene data show CDR1 as SNHLY and CDR2 as FYNNEI. V shed 5 bases, J shed 7 bases, and the junction held 7 bases outside the gene matches. The CDR3 sequence: CASSSRDRGFGYTF. The CDR3 coding sequence is TGTGCCAGCAGTAGCCGGGACAGGGGATTTGGCTACACCTTC.

In this sample, this clonotype turned up a few times. This chain uses TRBV7-9 with TRBJ2-2; possible D gene TRBD2, 6 bases. The CDR3 totals 15 residues. V was clipped by 5 bases and J by 6 bases, with 16 bases between them. Looked up from germline, CDR1 is SEHNR and CDR2 is FQNEAQ (reference sequence). CDR3 region: CASSPRRGSAGELFF. DNA for the CDR3: TGTGCCAGCAGCCCGAGGAGGGGTTCGGCCGGGGAGCTGTTTTTT.

CDR3 region: CASSLGLAGGQGELFF. CDR3 DNA: TGTGCCAGCAGCTTAGGGTTGGCGGGAGGACAGGGGGAGCTGTTTTTT. The chain couples TRBV7-8 to TRBJ2-2; 8 nucleotides line up with TRBD2. Germline loops: CDR1 SGHVS, CDR2 FQNEAQ. The V segment lost 1 base and the J segment 8 bases; nucleotides outside the gene matches: 9. There are 16 residues in the CDR3.